Below, one T cell receptor beta chain is given with its context. Its target is not known. The data were obtained in a study of T cell repertoires in cytomegalovirus infection. Study-level background: Public TCR beta signatures were indicative of both CMV infection and a matching HLA type.

TCRdb recomputed calls from the reads with MiXCR, one row per CDR3 protein. This table holds just under 550,000 distinct CDR3 sequences, roughly 29% found once. Germline loops: CDR1 SGHTA, CDR2 FQGTGA. V lost 5 bases and J lost 2, with 10 bases in between. This CDR3 contains 13 residues. Notes on the study in general: Across the ex vivo response, the dominant clonotypes were HLA-C-restricted CMV-specific TCR beta clonotypes. Individuals carrying CMV plus the relevant HLA were identified by cumulative frequency of public TCR beta families.

Sequenced: PBMCs. The sequence was collected from a human donor in good health (CMV status not recorded). Some clones in this sample may be carry-over from other donors' samples. The chain uses TRBV7-3 and TRBJ2-7; D is uncertain. The CDR3 sequence: CASSQGPAYEQYF. The CDR3 region has the DNA TGTGCCAGCAGCCAAGGTCCGGCCTACGAGCAGTACTTC.